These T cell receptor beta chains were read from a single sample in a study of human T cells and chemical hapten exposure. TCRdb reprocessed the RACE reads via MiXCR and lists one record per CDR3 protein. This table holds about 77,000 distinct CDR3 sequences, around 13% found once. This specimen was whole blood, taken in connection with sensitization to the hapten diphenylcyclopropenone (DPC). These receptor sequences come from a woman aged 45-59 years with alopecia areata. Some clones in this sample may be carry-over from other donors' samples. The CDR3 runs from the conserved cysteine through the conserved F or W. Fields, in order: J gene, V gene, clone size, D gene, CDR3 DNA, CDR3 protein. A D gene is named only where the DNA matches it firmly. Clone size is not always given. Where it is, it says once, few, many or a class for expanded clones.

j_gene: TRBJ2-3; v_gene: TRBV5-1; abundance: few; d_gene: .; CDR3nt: TGCGCCAGCAGCGAGGAGGTCACAGATACGCAGTATTTT; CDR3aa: CASSEEVTDTQYF
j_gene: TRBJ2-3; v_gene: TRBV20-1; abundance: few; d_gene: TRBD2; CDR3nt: TGCAGTGCTAGAAACCTAGTGACTAGCGGGACTAGCACAGATACGCAGTATTTT; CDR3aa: CSARNLVTSGTSTDTQYF
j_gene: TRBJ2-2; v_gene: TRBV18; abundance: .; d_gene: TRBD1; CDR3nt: TGTGCCAGCTCACCATTATGGCAGGGGGCCAACACCGGGGAGCTGTTTTTT; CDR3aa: CASSPLWQGANTGELFF
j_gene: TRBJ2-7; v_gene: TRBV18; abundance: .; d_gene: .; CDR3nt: TGTGCCAGCTCACCGAGGGCGGGCACCTCCTCCTACGAGCAGTACTTC; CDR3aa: CASSPRAGTSSYEQYF
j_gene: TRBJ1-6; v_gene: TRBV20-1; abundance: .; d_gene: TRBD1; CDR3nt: TGCAGTGCAGGGACAGTAGTTTTAAATTCACCCCTCCACTTT; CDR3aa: CSAGTVVLNSPLHF
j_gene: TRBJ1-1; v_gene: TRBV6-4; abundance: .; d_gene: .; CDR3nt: TGTGCCAGCAGTAGGACGGTTTCGGACACTGAAGCTTTCTTT; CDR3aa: CASSRTVSDTEAFF
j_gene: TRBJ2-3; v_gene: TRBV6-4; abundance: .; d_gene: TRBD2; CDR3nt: TGTGCCAGCAGTAAACTAGCGGGAGGAGGAACAGATACGCAGTATTTT; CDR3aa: CASSKLAGGGTDTQYF
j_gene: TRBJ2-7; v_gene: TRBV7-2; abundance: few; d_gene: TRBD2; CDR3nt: TGTGCCAGCAGCTTAGTGGGGGGGAGACCCAACGAGCAGTACTTC; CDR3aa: CASSLVGGRPNEQYF
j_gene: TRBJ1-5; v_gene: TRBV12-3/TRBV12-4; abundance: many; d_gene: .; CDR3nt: TGTGCCAGCAGTCTCCGGGGGAAGGGCAATCAGCCCCAGCATTTT; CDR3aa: CASSLRGKGNQPQHF
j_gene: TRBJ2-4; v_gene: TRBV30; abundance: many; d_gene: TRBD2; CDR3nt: TGTGCCTGGACCAAGGAGAGCGGGAGAAACATTCAGTACTTC; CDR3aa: CAWTKESGRNIQYF
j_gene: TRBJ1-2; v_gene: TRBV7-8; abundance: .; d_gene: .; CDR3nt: TGTGTCAGCAGCCAGGGCAATTCTAACTATGGCTACACCTTC; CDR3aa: CVSSQGNSNYGYTF
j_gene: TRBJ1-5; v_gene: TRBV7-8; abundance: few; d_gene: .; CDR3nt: TGTGCCAGCAGCCCAGGCCGGGACCCTCTGAATCAGCCCCAGCATTTT; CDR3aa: CASSPGRDPLNQPQHF
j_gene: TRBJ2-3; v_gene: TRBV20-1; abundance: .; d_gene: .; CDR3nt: TGCAGTGCTAGAGATAAGGTCATCGTGAAGGGCTTAGATACGCAGTATTTT; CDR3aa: CSARDKVIVKGLDTQYF
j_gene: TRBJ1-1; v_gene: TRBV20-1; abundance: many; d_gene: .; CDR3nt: TGCAGTGCTAGAGATATGCCAGGGGTAGGGAACACTGAAGCTTTCTTT; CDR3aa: CSARDMPGVGNTEAFF
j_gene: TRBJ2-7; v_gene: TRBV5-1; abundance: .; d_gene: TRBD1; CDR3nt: TGCGCCAGCAGCTTGGCCGCCGGGACAGGGCTCGAGCAGTACTTC; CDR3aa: CASSLAAGTGLEQYF
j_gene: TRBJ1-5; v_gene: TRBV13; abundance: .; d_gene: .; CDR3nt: TGTGCCAGCAGCTTTATAAGCCAGCCCCAGCATTTT; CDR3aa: CASSFISQPQHF
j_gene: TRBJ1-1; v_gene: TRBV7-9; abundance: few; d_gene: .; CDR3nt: TGTGCCAGCAGCTTGATGAACACTGAAGCTTTCTTT; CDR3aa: CASSLMNTEAFF
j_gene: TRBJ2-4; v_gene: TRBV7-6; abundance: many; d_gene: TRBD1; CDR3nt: TGTGCCAGCAGCGCAAAAGGACAGGGGGCCTACATTCAGTACTTC; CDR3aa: CASSAKGQGAYIQYF
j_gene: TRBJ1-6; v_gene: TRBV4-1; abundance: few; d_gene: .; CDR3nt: TGCGCCAGCAGCCAAGATCCTCCGCGCTCCTATAATTCACCCCTCCACTTT; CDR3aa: CASSQDPPRSYNSPLHF
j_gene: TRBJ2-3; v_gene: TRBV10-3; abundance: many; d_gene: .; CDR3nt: TGTGCCATCAGCAGCACAGATACGCAGTATTTT; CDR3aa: CAISSTDTQYF
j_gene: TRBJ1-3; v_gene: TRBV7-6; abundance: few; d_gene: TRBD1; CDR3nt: TGTGCCAGCAGCCGTCAAGGGGGCAATGGAAACACCATATATTTT; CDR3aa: CASSRQGGNGNTIYF
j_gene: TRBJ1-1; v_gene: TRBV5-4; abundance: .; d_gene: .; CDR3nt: TGTGCCAGCAGCTTTACCCTGAACACTGAAGCTTTCTTT; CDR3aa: CASSFTLNTEAFF
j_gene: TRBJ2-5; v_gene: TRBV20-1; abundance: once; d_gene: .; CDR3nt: TGCAGTGCTATAGCCCAGGGTCCCCAGTACTTC; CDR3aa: CSAIAQGPQYF
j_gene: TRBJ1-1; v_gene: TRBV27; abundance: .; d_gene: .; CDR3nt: TGTGCCAGCAGTTTACAGCCAATGAACACTGAAGCTTTCTTT; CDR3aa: CASSLQPMNTEAFF
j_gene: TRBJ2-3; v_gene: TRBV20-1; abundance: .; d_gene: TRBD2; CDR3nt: TGCAGTGCTAGAGAGCGGGAGGCCACAGATACGCAGTATTTT; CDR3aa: CSAREREATDTQYF
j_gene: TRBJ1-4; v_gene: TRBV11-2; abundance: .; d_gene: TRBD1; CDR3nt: TGTGCCAGCAGGGGACAGCACTATGCGGGTGAAAAACTGTTTTTT; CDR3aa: CASRGQHYAGEKLFF
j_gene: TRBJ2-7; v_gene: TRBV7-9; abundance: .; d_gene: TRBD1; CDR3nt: TGTGCCAGCAGCTTATTCGGTGACAGGGGGGACTACGAGCAGTACTTC; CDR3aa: CASSLFGDRGDYEQYF